This T cell receptor beta chain was recovered during a study of shared clonotypes between healthy human individuals. Terminally differentiated effector memory CD45RA+ cells were left out of the naive CD8 fraction, which was CD45RO-negative and positively selected for CCR7. The CDR3 totals 16 residues. V gave up 3 bases and J gave up 1 base, with 15 bases separating them. CDR1 and CDR2 from the germline V gene are MNHEY and SMNVEV (reference sequence). Profiling relied on immunoSEQ multiplex PCR, and the TCRdb table lists in-frame clones only, not all of them. In the table there are nearly 600,000 clones, just under 97% of which are singletons.

The receptor was derived from a woman between 25 and 40 years old in good health. The sample taken for sequencing was naive CD8+ T cells sorted from blood. V gene TRBV27 combines with J gene TRBJ1-1; D gene unclear. CDR3: CASSFSAGSGNTEAFF. The CDR3 DNA sequence: TGTGCCAGCAGTTTTAGCGCGGGGTCGGGGAACACTGAAGCTTTCTTT.